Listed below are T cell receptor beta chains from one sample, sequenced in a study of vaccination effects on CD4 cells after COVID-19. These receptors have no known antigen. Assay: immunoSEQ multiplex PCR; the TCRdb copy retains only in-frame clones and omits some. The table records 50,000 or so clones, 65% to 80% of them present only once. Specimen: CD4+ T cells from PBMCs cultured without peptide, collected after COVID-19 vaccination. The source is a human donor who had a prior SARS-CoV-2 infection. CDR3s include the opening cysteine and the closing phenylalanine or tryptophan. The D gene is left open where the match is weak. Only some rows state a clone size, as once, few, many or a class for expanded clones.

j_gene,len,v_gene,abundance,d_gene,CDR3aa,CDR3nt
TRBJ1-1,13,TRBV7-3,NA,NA,CASSPYRDTEAFF,TGTGCCAGCAGCCCGTACAGGGACACTGAAGCTTTCTTT
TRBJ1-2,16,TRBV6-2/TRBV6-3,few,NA,CASSKDQPTGAYGYTF,TGTGCCAGCAGTAAGGACCAACCGACAGGAGCCTATGGCTACACCTTC
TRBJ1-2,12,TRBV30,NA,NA,CAQARAGNGYTF,TGTGCCCAAGCTAGGGCGGGGAATGGCTACACCTTC
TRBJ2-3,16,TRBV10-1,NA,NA,CASSEMSHCRTHTQYF,TGCGCCAGCAGTGAGATGAGTCATTGCCGCACACATACGCAGTATTTT
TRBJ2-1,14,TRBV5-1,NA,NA,CASSLAARRGEQFF,TGCGCCAGCAGCTTGGCCGCCAGGAGGGGTGAGCAGTTCTTC
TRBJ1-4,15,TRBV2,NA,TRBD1,CASSEAQGGGGKLFF,TGTGCCAGCAGTGAAGCGCAAGGGGGCGGTGGAAAACTGTTTTTT
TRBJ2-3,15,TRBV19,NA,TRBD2,CASSISRTSGGPGYF,TGTGCCAGTAGCATAAGTAGGACTAGCGGGGGGCCGGGCTATTTT
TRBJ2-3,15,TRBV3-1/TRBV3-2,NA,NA,CASSQPGRGTDTQYF,TGTGCCAGCAGCCAACCGGGACGTGGCACAGATACGCAGTATTTT
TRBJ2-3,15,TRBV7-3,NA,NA,CASSLGVSFADTQYF,TGTGCCAGCAGCTTAGGGGTTAGTTTCGCAGATACGCAGTATTTT
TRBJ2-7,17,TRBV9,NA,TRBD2,CASSVVVDLAGMGEQYF,TGTGCCAGCAGCGTAGTAGTAGATCTAGCGGGAATGGGCGAGCAGTACTTC